These 30 T cell receptor beta chains came from one sample sequenced in a study of blood T cell repertoires in COVID-19. Profiled with immunoSEQ multiplex PCR; TCRdb holds only in-frame clones, not every one. Altogether a few hundred thousand clones are present, around 89% being singletons, with the ten largest covering about 3.9%. Sequencing was carried out using peripheral blood. The receptors were gathered from a woman aged 50 to 65 with active or convalescent COVID-19.

The chain uses TRBV7-2 and TRBJ2-7, with 7 nucleotides matching TRBD1. In germline, CDR1 is SGHTA, CDR2 FQGNSA. The CDR3 runs to 15 residues. V trimming: 4 bases; J trimming: 3 bases; junction bases outside the gene matches: 9. The CDR3 coding sequence is TGTGCCAGCAGCTCTGGATCGACAGGGCGCTACGAGCAGTACTTC. Protein sequence: CASSSGSTGRYEQYF.

The genes are TRBV6-6 and TRBJ1-2; TRBD1 is a possible D gene (5 bases). V lost 5 bases and J lost 5, with 15 bases in between. CDR3 length: 14 residues. Germline V gene data show CDR1 as MNHNY and CDR2 as SVGAGI (reference sequence). CDR3 protein: CASSPQGLGYGYTF. The DNA of the CDR3 is TGTGCCAGCAGTCCTCAGGGTTTGGGTTATGGCTACACCTTC.

The DNA of the CDR3 is TGTGCCTGGAGATCTAGCGGTCACACAGATACGCAGTATTTT. The encoded protein is CAWRSSGHTDTQYF. The chain combines TRBV30 with TRBJ2-3; TRBD2 matches at 7 bases. Germline V lookup: CDR1 GTSNPN, CDR2 SVGIG (reference sequence). The CDR3 runs 14 residues. Trimming at V came to 3 bases and at J to 2 bases, leaving 5 bases not matched to a gene. The full variable domain, completed using reference TRBV30 and TRBJ2-3, is SQTIHQWPATLVQPVGSPLSLECTVEGTSNPNLYWYRQAAGRGLQLLFYSVGIGQISSEVPQNLSASRPQDRQFILSSKKLLLSDSGFYLCAWRSSGHTDTQYFGPGTRLTVL.

The gene calls are TRBV10-3 and TRBJ2-7; 9 bases fit TRBD1. V was pared by 6 bases and J by 4 bases, with 7 bases of the junction left unmatched. The V gene's germline CDR1 is ENHRY and CDR2 SYGVKD. The CDR3 loop spans 14 amino acids. CDR3 DNA: TGTGCCATCAGAGGACAGGGGCTTTCGTACGAGCAGTACTTC. Residues: CAIRGQGLSYEQYF.

The V gene is TRBV19, the J gene TRBJ2-3, with 11 bases aligning to TRBD2. CDR3 length equals 16 residues. Trimming took 6 bases from V and 1 from J; bases not matched to a gene: 6. Per germline, CDR1 LNHDA and CDR2 SQIVND (reference sequence). CDR3 region: CASSLGSGGGTDTQYF. The CDR3 DNA follows: TGTGCCAGTAGCCTAGGTAGCGGGGGGGGCACAGATACGCAGTATTTT.

The J gene is TRBJ2-1, the V gene TRBV7-6; D perhaps matches TRBD2 (5 bases). Between the trimmed V and J ends, which lost 5 bases and 10 bases, there was a span of 27 bases. The CDR3 totals 17 residues. Germline V gene data show CDR1 as SGHVS and CDR2 as FNYEAQ. CDR3 sequence reads: CASSSPDYPNPRSEQFF. The CDR3 region has the DNA TGTGCCAGCAGCAGCCCTGACTACCCGAATCCGAGGTCGGAGCAGTTCTTC.

V usage is TRBV15 and J usage is TRBJ2-5; 10 bases are shared with TRBD1. The germline CDR1 and CDR2 sequences are LNHNV and YYDKDF (reference sequence). V shed 0 bases and J 3 bases; nucleotides not matched to a gene: 7. The CDR3 is 17 amino acids. CDR3 nucleotides: TGTGCCACCAGCAGAGAAGGGACAGGGGAGGTCAAAGAGACCCAGTACTTC. This encodes CATSREGTGEVKETQYF.

The rearrangement links TRBV6-5 to TRBJ1-2; no definite D call. CDR1 is MNHEY, CDR2 SVGAGI, per germline. V shed 2 bases and J shed 0 bases, with 13 bases lying between them. CDR3 length: 16 amino acids. CDR3 nucleotide sequence: TGTGCCAGCAGTTACGTCGTCGGCGGAGCTAACTATGGCTACACCTTC. Translation: CASSYVVGGANYGYTF.

The gene calls are TRBV6-5 and TRBJ1-2; tentative D call: TRBD1 (6 bases). With 5 bases removed from V and 8 bases from J, the gap between germline ends came to 21 bases. The CDR3 extends over 15 amino acids. Per germline, CDR1 MNHEY and CDR2 SVGAGI. The CDR3 protein is CASSTSDSPSKGYTF. The CDR3 DNA reads as TGTGCCAGCAGTACCTCGGACAGCCCGTCCAAAGGCTACACCTTC.

This chain connects TRBV5-4 to TRBJ1-2; perhaps TRBD1 as D (5 bases). The germline V and J ends were trimmed by 4 bases and 2 bases, with 12 bases remaining between them. CDR1 is SGHNT and CDR2 is YYREEE in the germline V gene (reference sequence). The CDR3 spans 14 residues. The CDR3 DNA reads TGTGCCAGCAGCCTCGCGGGACTGAACTATGGCTACACCTTC. Residues: CASSLAGLNYGYTF.

V usage is TRBV12-3 or TRBV12-4 and J usage is TRBJ2-5, with D unresolved. This CDR3 spans 11 amino acids. V was shortened by 5 bases and J by 3 bases, with 4 bases between the two germline ends. The CDR3 nucleotides read TGTGCCAGCAGTGCGAAAGAGACCCAGTACTTC. Protein sequence: CASSAKETQYF.

This rearrangement joins TRBV4-2 to TRBJ2-6; TRBD2 is a possible D gene (6 bases). This CDR3 comprises 16 residues. V was pared by 1 base and J by 2 bases, with 9 bases between. Germline lookup yields CDR1 LGHNA and CDR2 YNFKEQ. The CDR3 nucleotides read TGTGCCAGCAGCCAAGTCCCGGGGGCTGGGGCCAACGTCCTGACTTTC. Protein: CASSQVPGAGANVLTF.

The chain uses TRBV19 and TRBJ2-1; a possible D gene is TRBD1 (7 bases). The V end lost 3 bases, the J end lost 16 bases, and 19 bases lay between the germline ends. Germline loops: CDR1 LNHDA, CDR2 SQIVND (reference sequence). The CDR3 spans 13 residues. The CDR3 coding sequence is TGTGCCAGTAGTATTGCTGGTCAGGGGGGAAATTTCTTC. It is translated as CASSIAGQGGNFF.

The chain employs TRBV11-1 and TRBJ1-2; D possibly corresponds to TRBD1 (5 bases). Germline loops: CDR1 SGHAT, CDR2 FQDESV (reference sequence). The CDR3 contains 11 residues. Between the trimmed V and J ends, which lost 6 bases and 8 bases, there was a span of 10 bases. The CDR3 protein is CASSATEGYTF. In DNA, the CDR3 is TGTGCCAGCAGTGCGACAGAGGGCTACACCTTC.

The CDR3 DNA reads as TGTGCCAGCAGTTCTCGACAGAACACTGAAGCTTTCTTT. Translation gives CASSSRQNTEAFF. This chain connects TRBV12-3 or TRBV12-4 to TRBJ1-1; D unclear. This CDR3 region has 13 residues. The V end lost 4 bases, the J end lost 1 base, and 7 bases lay between the germline ends.

This clone has just one count. The V and J genes are TRBV16 and TRBJ1-2, with D tentatively TRBD1 (5 bases). This CDR3 contains 14 residues. Trimming removed 4 bases from V and 2 bases from J, with 11 bases in between. Germline V CDR1 and CDR2: KGHSY, FQNENV. The CDR3 coding sequence is TGTGCCAGCAGCCTAGCCAGGGTCAACTATGGCTACACCTTC. Its protein is CASSLARVNYGYTF.

This chain connects TRBV19 to TRBJ2-7, with D maybe TRBD2 (5 bases). Germline V lookup: CDR1 LNHDA, CDR2 SQIVND (reference sequence). CDR3 length: 13 residues. V was pared by 1 base and J by 4 bases, with 8 bases between. Written as DNA, the CDR3 is TGTGCCAGTAGTATAGGTTCGGGGTACGAGCAGTACTTC. It encodes CASSIGSGYEQYF. Complete variable domain (other parts from reference TRBV19 and TRBJ2-7): DGGITQSPKYLFRKEGQNVTLSCEQNLNHDAMYWYRQDPGQGLRLIYYSQIVNDFQKGDIAEGYSVSREKKESFPLTVTSAQKNPTAFYLCASSIGSGYEQYFGPGTRLTVT.

Details on this clone: A read error may produce the germline difference seen at one junction end. The chain recombines TRBV7-3 with TRBJ1-1; D uncertain. The CDR3 length is 15 residues. The germline gives CDR1 SGHTA, CDR2 FQGTGA. The CDR3 DNA reads as TGTGCCAGCAGGCCGAAAAGGGCCTACCCTGGGGAGTACTATTTT. It codes for CASRPKRAYPGEYYF.

The chain recombines TRBV6-5 with TRBJ2-3; 9 nucleotides line up with TRBD2. The germline CDR1 and CDR2 sequences are MNHEY and SVGAGI. J lost 5 bases, V lost 6 bases, and 9 bases had no gene match. CDR3 length equals 15 residues. The chain's CDR3 is CASRAETAGGDTQYF. The DNA of the CDR3 is TGTGCCAGCAGGGCGGAGACAGCGGGGGGAGATACGCAGTATTTT.

This chain connects TRBV5-6 to TRBJ1-4, with a tentative D call TRBD1 (6 bases). CDR1 and CDR2 from the germline V gene are SGHDT and YYEEEE. CDR3 length equals 14 residues. V was clipped by 2 bases and J by 6 bases, with 11 bases between them. CDR3 bases: TGTGCCAGCAGCTTTCAGGGGAATGATGAAAAACTGTTTTTT. Translating gives CASSFQGNDEKLFF.

The chain carries TRBV18 and TRBJ1-3; TRBD1 matches at 10 bases. V lost 3 bases and J lost 3; bases outside the gene matches: 2. Germline assignment: CDR1 KGHSH and CDR2 LQKENI. The CDR3 has 15 residues. The CDR3 reads CASSPDRGLGNTIYF. CDR3 nucleotides: TGTGCCAGCTCACCCGACAGGGGGCTTGGAAACACCATATATTTT.

This chain joins TRBV6-2 or TRBV6-3 and TRBJ2-7; 9 bases line up with TRBD1. Germline assignment: CDR1 MNHEY and CDR2 SVGEGT. V trimming: 2 bases; J trimming: 4 bases; junction bases outside the gene matches: 6. The CDR3 loop spans 15 amino acids. The CDR3 here is CASSYGGQGRYEQYF. For the CDR3, the DNA is TGTGCCAGCAGTTACGGGGGACAGGGAAGGTACGAGCAGTACTTC.

This clone was detected only once. The chain recombines TRBV6-5 with TRBJ1-1; D is possibly TRBD1 (5 bases). The germline V gene encodes CDR1 MNHEY and CDR2 SVGAGI. Trimming removed 4 bases at V and 4 bases at J, with 7 bases between. The CDR3 has 12 amino acids. The CDR3 spells CASSFGGTEAFF. The CDR3 coding sequence is TGTGCCAGCAGTTTCGGGGGCACTGAAGCTTTCTTT.

J is TRBJ1-1 and V is TRBV18; no reliable D call. V shed 5 bases and J shed 1 base, with 14 bases lying between them. Germline V gene lookup returns CDR1 KGHSH and CDR2 LQKENI. CDR3 length: 15 amino acids. Written as DNA, the CDR3 is TGTGCCAGCTCAAGCTGGGCAGAACAGAACACTGAAGCTTTCTTT. Its protein product is CASSSWAEQNTEAFF.

V and J are TRBV9 and TRBJ1-2, with TRBD1 identical over 10 bases. CDR1 and CDR2 (germline): SGDLS, YYNGEE. This CDR3 is built from 17 residues. Trimming removed 3 bases from V and 5 bases from J; junction bases left unmatched: 13. The CDR3 DNA is TGTGCCAGCAGCGCCTCAGCGACAGGGGGCAGTGGTTATGGCTACACCTTC. Encoded protein: CASSASATGGSGYGYTF.

This clone was observed a single time. V and J are TRBV9 and TRBJ2-1; 10 bases map to TRBD2. Trimming removed 1 base from V and 4 bases from J; junction bases left unmatched: 2. The CDR3 consists of 15 residues. Germline lookup yields CDR1 SGDLS and CDR2 YYNGEE. The CDR3 loop is CASSVLAGAYNEQFF. The CDR3 DNA is TGTGCCAGCAGCGTACTAGCGGGGGCTTACAATGAGCAGTTCTTC.

This clone has only one observation. V gene TRBV4-3 combines with J gene TRBJ1-2; no reliable D call. This CDR3 region has 15 residues. CDR1 LGHNA and CDR2 YSLEER come from the germline V gene. V shed 0 bases and J shed 3 bases, with 11 bases lying between them. The DNA of the CDR3 is TGCGCCAGCAGCCAAGATGTCGGGGTTTACTATGGCTACACCTTC. Protein: CASSQDVGVYYGYTF.

The V call is TRBV19, the J call TRBJ1-3, with TRBD1 matching over 7 bases. The CDR3 spans 15 residues. The germline V gene has CDR1 LNHDA and CDR2 SQIVND (reference sequence). The V and J ends lost 3 bases and 3 bases, in that order; junction bases with no gene match: 5. CDR3 protein: CASSIGTELGNTIYF. CDR3 sequence (DNA): TGTGCCAGTAGTATTGGGACAGAGCTTGGAAACACCATATATTTT.

The chain recombines TRBV19 with TRBJ1-5, with a tentative D call TRBD1 (6 bases). This CDR3 region has 15 residues. From germline, CDR1 is LNHDA and CDR2 SQIVND (reference sequence). The V gene lost 4 bases and the J gene lost 0 bases, with 10 bases spanning the gap. CDR3 nucleotides: TGTGCCAGTAGTACGACAGGTTATAGCAATCAGCCCCAGCATTTT. This sequence encodes CASSTTGYSNQPQHF. The full variable domain, with the rest looked up from reference TRBV19 and TRBJ1-5, is DGGITQSPKYLFRKEGQNVTLSCEQNLNHDAMYWYRQDPGQGLRLIYYSQIVNDFQKGDIAEGYSVSREKKESFPLTVTSAQKNPTAFYLCASSTTGYSNQPQHFGDGTRLSIL.

This clone has just a few counts. The chain joins TRBV7-3 to TRBJ2-2; TRBD1 is a possible D gene (5 bases). Deletions cut 3 bases from V and 4 bases from J, with 9 bases between. The CDR3 length is 14 residues. The germline CDR1 and CDR2 sequences are SGHTA and FQGTGA. This CDR3 reads CASSFQGTTGELFF. The CDR3 DNA reads TGTGCCAGCAGCTTTCAGGGCACCACCGGGGAGCTGTTTTTT.